The 28 T cell receptor beta chains below were found in one sample sequenced in a study of a mutant IDH1 vaccine in newly diagnosed glioma. Profiled with immunoSEQ multiplex PCR; TCRdb holds only in-frame clones, not every one. The table includes about 92,000 clones, around 80% detected once. The time point here: baseline, week 1 (first vaccination visit). The treatment is: pre-vaccination baseline after standard-of-care therapy. The specimen comprised PBMCs, sampled from a glioma patient treated with radiotherapy, temozolomide or both. The source of these receptors is a man aged 35-49 years with glioma.

This chain uses TRBV25-1 with TRBJ2-1, with 10 bases aligning to TRBD1. The germline CDR1 and CDR2 sequences are MGHDK and SYGVNS. This CDR3 spans 15 amino acids. Trimming took 3 bases from V and 9 from J; bases not matched to a gene: 8. The chain's CDR3 is CASSDAGTGVGEQFF. In DNA form, the CDR3 reads TGTGCCAGCAGTGACGCCGGGACAGGGGTCGGTGAGCAGTTCTTC.

Comment on this clone: The sample contains more than one DNA sequence encoding this CDR3. This chain uses TRBV7-3 with TRBJ2-3, with D tentatively TRBD1 (6 bases). Trimming stripped 6 bases from V and 5 bases from J, with 15 bases between. Germline-derived CDR1 and CDR2 are SGHTA and FQGTGA. CDR3 length: 14 residues. CDR3 in amino acids: CASSLAGGIDTQYF. CDR3 coding DNA: TGTGCCAGCAGTCTCGCTGGGGGCATAGATACGCAGTATTTT. The whole variable domain, remainder taken from reference TRBV7-3 and TRBJ2-3, is GAGVSQTPSNKVTEKGKYVELRCDPISGHTALYWYRQSLGQGPEFLIYFQGTGAADDSGLPNDRFFAVRPEGSVSTLKIQRTERGDSAVYLCASSLAGGIDTQYFGPGTRLTVL.

The rearrangement joins TRBV14 to TRBJ2-7; TRBD2 aligns across 11 bases. The CDR3 loop spans 15 amino acids. V shed 4 bases and J 5 bases; nucleotides not matched to a gene: 7. The germline V gene has CDR1 SGHDN and CDR2 FVKESK. The CDR3 sequence: CASSLLSGRAHEQYF. Here the CDR3 DNA reads TGTGCCAGCAGCCTCCTTAGCGGGAGGGCCCACGAGCAGTACTTC.

This rearrangement joins TRBV6-5 to TRBJ1-3, with D possibly being TRBD1 (6 bases). There are 16 residues in the CDR3. Germline loops: CDR1 MNHEY, CDR2 SVGAGI. The V gene lost 2 bases and the J gene lost 0 bases, with 11 bases spanning the gap. CDR3 nucleotides: TGTGCCAGCAGTTACGGTACAGGGAGCTCTGGAAACACCATATATTTT. It specifies CASSYGTGSSGNTIYF.

This chain connects TRBV30 to TRBJ1-4; 8 positions match TRBD1. There are 16 residues in the CDR3. The V and J ends lost 1 base and 4 bases, in that order; junction bases with no gene match: 8. Germline CDR1 and CDR2: GTSNPN and SVGIG (reference sequence). The CDR3 here is CAWSEPGQVINEKLFF. CDR3 DNA sequence: TGTGCCTGGAGTGAACCGGGACAGGTTATTAATGAAAAACTGTTTTTT.

The rearrangement uses TRBV14 and TRBJ1-3; the match to TRBD1 covers 8 bases. The germline gives CDR1 SGHDN, CDR2 FVKESK. CDR3 length: 16 residues. Losses at the gene ends were 1 base for V and 4 bases for J; bases not matched to a gene: 6. CDR3 protein: CASSQVTGVSGNTIYF. CDR3 nucleotide sequence: TGTGCCAGCAGCCAAGTGACAGGGGTATCGGGAAACACCATATATTTT.

The chain uses TRBV7-9 and TRBJ1-4; D gene ambiguous. The CDR3 consists of 13 residues. Germline CDR1 SEHNR, CDR2 FQNEAQ (reference sequence). V lost 4 bases and J lost 10, with 13 bases in between. CDR3 DNA sequence: TGTGCCAGCAGCTATCAGGTTTCGGGAAAACTGTTTTTT. It translates to CASSYQVSGKLFF.

The chain's CDR3 is CASSLRLAGGLKDTQYF. CDR3 in DNA: TGTGCCAGCAGTTTACGACTAGCGGGGGGCCTTAAAGATACGCAGTATTTT. The J gene is TRBJ2-3, the V gene TRBV27, with 13 bases matching TRBD2. Germline V gene data show CDR1 as MNHEY and CDR2 as SMNVEV (reference sequence). This CDR3 has 17 residues. The V segment lost 2 bases and the J segment 5 bases; nucleotides outside the gene matches: 7.

This clone came up once. This chain joins TRBV7-8 and TRBJ2-7, with D maybe TRBD1 (6 bases). CDR1 is SGHVS and CDR2 is FQNEAQ in the germline V gene. V was trimmed by 2 bases and J by 0 bases, leaving 8 bases between them. The CDR3 covers 14 residues. CDR3 in DNA: TGTGCCAGCAGCTTATACAGGGTCTCCTACGAGCAGTACTTC. Amino acid sequence: CASSLYRVSYEQYF.

The V gene is TRBV7-9, the J gene TRBJ2-7, with unresolved D. Trimming cost V 1 base and J 0 bases, with 10 bases left between them. The CDR3 has 15 amino acids. CDR1 SEHNR and CDR2 FQNEAQ come from the germline V gene (reference sequence). The CDR3 nucleotides are TGTGCCAGCAGCTTAGAAGGGCTACTCTCCTACGAGCAGTACTTC. This codes for CASSLEGLLSYEQYF.

V is TRBV7-2 and J is TRBJ2-1; the D gene is possibly TRBD2 (6 bases). The CDR3 is 15 residues long. Germline CDR1 SGHTA, CDR2 FQGNSA. Deletions cut 4 bases from V and 4 bases from J, with 14 bases between. CDR3 sequence (DNA): TGTGCCAGCAGCTCGGGACTCCGCGGGTACAATGAGCAGTTCTTC. It is translated as CASSSGLRGYNEQFF. The full variable domain, with the rest looked up from reference TRBV7-2 and TRBJ2-1, is GAGVSQSPSNKVTEKGKDVELRCDPISGHTALYWYRQSLGQGLEFLIYFQGNSAPDKSGLPSDRFSAERTGGSVSTLTIQRTQQEDSAVYLCASSSGLRGYNEQFFGPGTRLTVL.

This chain links TRBV6-6 with TRBJ2-7, with D unclear. Trimming cost V 5 bases and J 2 bases, with 13 bases left between them. CDR3 length equals 14 residues. CDR1 MNHNY and CDR2 SVGAGI come from the germline V gene (reference sequence). The CDR3 region is CASSPGPRTYEQYF. The CDR3 nucleotides read TGTGCCAGCAGTCCAGGCCCACGAACCTACGAGCAGTACTTC.

The gene calls are TRBV5-4 and TRBJ1-2; no clear D. V was clipped by 4 bases and J by 1 base, with 14 bases between them. The CDR3 spans 15 residues. Germline V lookup: CDR1 SGHNT, CDR2 YYREEE (reference sequence). The CDR3 nucleotides read TGTGCCAGCAGCCAAGATCCCGACGGTAACTATGGCTACACCTTC. Residues: CASSQDPDGNYGYTF.

V and J are TRBV28 and TRBJ1-2; 8 positions match TRBD1. There are 14 residues in the CDR3. Germline V gene lookup returns CDR1 MDHEN and CDR2 SYDVKM. J gave up 9 bases and V 5 bases, and 11 bases lay outside the gene matches. CDR3 loop: CASSPGTGGMSYTF. The CDR3 DNA reads as TGTGCCAGCAGTCCCGGGACAGGAGGGATGAGCTACACCTTC.

This chain links TRBV2 with TRBJ2-7; D is perhaps TRBD1 (5 bases). The CDR3 contains 14 residues. Trimming removed 3 bases at V and 6 bases at J, with 15 bases between. Per germline, CDR1 SNHLY and CDR2 FYNNEI. CDR3 nucleotide sequence: TGTGCCAGCAGTGATCCGGCCAGGGCGGTCGAGCAGTACTTC. Translating gives CASSDPARAVEQYF. Combining the CDR3 with reference TRBV2 and TRBJ2-7 gives the whole variable domain EPEVTQTPSHQVTQMGQEVILRCVPISNHLYFYWYRQILGQKVEFLVSFYNNEISEKSEIFDDQFSVERPDGSNFTLKIRSTKLEDSAMYFCASSDPARAVEQYFGPGTRLTVT.

The rearrangement joins TRBV5-4 to TRBJ1-2; possible D gene TRBD1, 5 bases. Trimming took off 0 bases at V and 6 bases at J, with 9 bases between the two ends. Germline V lookup: CDR1 SGHNT, CDR2 YYREEE (reference sequence). This CDR3 has 13 amino acids. The CDR3 region has the DNA TGTGCCAGCAGCTTGGTAGGGGCTGATGGCTACACCTTC. This encodes CASSLVGADGYTF.

The chain couples TRBV7-2 to TRBJ1-6, with D perhaps matching TRBD1 (5 bases). The germline V gene encodes CDR1 SGHTA and CDR2 FQGNSA. V gave up 6 bases and J gave up 9 bases, with 9 bases separating them. The CDR3 is 12 residues long. The CDR3 reads CASSLGGSPLHF. As DNA, the CDR3 is TGTGCCAGCAGTTTGGGGGGTTCACCCCTCCACTTT.

CDR3 bases: TGTGCCAGCAGCCCGGGGGGGAGTTACTACGAGCAGTACTTC. It specifies CASSPGGSYYEQYF. V gene TRBV9 combines with J gene TRBJ2-7; 8 bases agree with TRBD2. CDR1 SGDLS and CDR2 YYNGEE come from the germline V gene. The CDR3 runs to 14 residues. With 4 bases clipped from V and 3 bases from J, the junction kept 6 bases outside the gene matches.

The chain uses TRBV5-4 and TRBJ2-3; the D is unclear. CDR3 length: 15 residues. The V gene lost 4 bases and the J gene lost 8 bases, with 20 bases spanning the gap. Germline assignment: CDR1 SGHNT and CDR2 YYREEE (reference sequence). DNA of the CDR3: TGTGCCAGCAGCCCCGTAATAGGAGACCGAAGTACGCAGTATTTT. This codes for CASSPVIGDRSTQYF.

This clone was recorded once. The V call is TRBV10-3, the J call TRBJ2-5; 10 nucleotides match TRBD2. The CDR3 length is 13 residues. V lost 11 bases to trimming and J lost 2 bases; unmatched junction nucleotides: 5. Germline CDR1 is ENHRY and CDR2 is SYGVKD. The CDR3 protein is CAASLAGQETQYF. CDR3 DNA sequence: TGTGCCGCTTCACTAGCGGGGCAAGAGACCCAGTACTTC.

The J gene is TRBJ1-4, the V gene TRBV4-3; D not resolved. CDR3 length equals 13 residues. The germline V gene has CDR1 LGHNA and CDR2 YSLEER. Trimming left V 8 bases short and J 7 bases short, with 14 bases between. CDR3 region: CASAPNGGEKLFF. The CDR3 coding sequence is TGCGCCAGCGCCCCAAACGGAGGTGAAAAACTGTTTTTT.

The rearrangement links TRBV5-4 to TRBJ1-4; 10 bases are a match to TRBD1. Trimming removed 4 bases from V and 8 bases from J; junction bases left unmatched: 8. The CDR3 has 15 residues. CDR1 is SGHNT and CDR2 is YYREEE in the germline V gene (reference sequence). The CDR3 DNA is TGTGCCAGCAGCCTGACAGGGGGCAAGATGGAAAAACTGTTTTTT. This translates into CASSLTGGKMEKLFF.

This clone was counted a single time. CDR3 sequence: CASLAGAPSTDTQYF. The DNA for the CDR3 is TGCGCCAGTTTAGCGGGAGCCCCGAGCACAGATACGCAGTATTTT. The rearrangement joins TRBV5-1 to TRBJ2-3, with 9 positions matching TRBD2. The germline V gene encodes CDR1 SGHRS and CDR2 YFSETQ. V lost 8 bases, J lost 0 bases, and 7 bases stayed unmatched. The CDR3 is 15 amino acids.

The genes are TRBV11-3 and TRBJ2-2; D might be TRBD2 (6 bases). CDR1 and CDR2 (germline): SGHNT, YENEEA. V shed 8 bases and J shed 6 bases, with 22 bases lying between them. This CDR3 spans 16 amino acids. This CDR3 reads CASPHERLVLSGELFF. The CDR3 DNA sequence: TGTGCCAGCCCGCATGAACGACTAGTACTATCCGGGGAGCTGTTTTTT.

Only one count was recorded for this clone. The chain uses TRBV18 and TRBJ1-5; D call uncertain. Germline V gene lookup returns CDR1 KGHSH and CDR2 LQKENI. This CDR3 has 12 amino acids. Trimming took 3 bases from V and 7 from J, leaving 7 bases between them. DNA of the CDR3: TGTGCCAGCTCACCGACCGGACAGCCCCAGCATTTT. It is translated as CASSPTGQPQHF.

This chain links TRBV7-2 with TRBJ2-7; possibly TRBD1 for D (7 bases). The length of the CDR3 is 16 residues. Germline V gene data show CDR1 as SGHTA and CDR2 as FQGNSA. Trimming left V 5 bases short and J 9 bases short, with 26 bases between. CDR3 region: CASSRPGQFSAGRQYF. CDR3 sequence (DNA): TGTGCCAGCAGCAGACCGGGACAGTTTTCCGCGGGAAGGCAGTACTTC.

CDR3 nucleotides: TGTGCCAGCAGTTTCGGCCCCGGGGAGCTGTTTTTT. It encodes CASSFGPGELFF. The rearrangement uses TRBV28 and TRBJ2-2; D is unresolved. The CDR3 covers 12 residues. Germline loops: CDR1 MDHEN, CDR2 SYDVKM. Deletions cut 3 bases from V and 6 bases from J, with 5 bases between.

The chain couples TRBV30 to TRBJ2-2, with D possibly being TRBD1 (7 bases). Germline lookup yields CDR1 GTSNPN and CDR2 SVGIG (reference sequence). The CDR3 runs to 13 residues. V dropped 3 bases and J dropped 7 bases, with 12 bases sitting between them. The DNA of the CDR3 is TGTGCCTGGAGGAGGAGGGGGCGCGGGGAGCTGTTTTTT. Protein product: CAWRRRGRGELFF.